The 13 T cell receptor beta chains in this list originate from one sample, sequenced in a study of T cells in narcolepsy. Clones were read by immunoSEQ multiplex PCR, and TCRdb kept only the in-frame ones, dropping some. This repertoire shows 25,000 to 35,000 clones, approximately 86% found once; its top ten account for 1.1%. Input material: CD45RA- memory CD4+ T cells from PBMCs. These receptors all stem from a human donor with narcolepsy.

V gene TRBV6-5 combines with J gene TRBJ2-4, with 7 nucleotides matching TRBD1. This CDR3 contains 13 residues. V shed 7 bases and J 4 bases; nucleotides not matched to a gene: 4. The germline V gene encodes CDR1 MNHEY and CDR2 SVGAGI. The CDR3 DNA reads as TGTGCCAGCACCTCGACAGGGAAAAACATTCAGTACTTC. Protein: CASTSTGKNIQYF.

The rearrangement links TRBV6-4 to TRBJ2-2; TRBD2 agrees at 7 bases. The V gene end was trimmed by 6 bases and the J gene end by 0 bases; junction bases not matched to a gene: 7. Germline V gene lookup returns CDR1 MRHNA and CDR2 SNTAGT. The CDR3 runs 16 residues. CDR3 DNA sequence: TGTGCCAGCAGCAGACTAGCCGTCGCGAACACCGGGGAGCTGTTTTTT. This codes for CASSRLAVANTGELFF.

The V and J genes are TRBV4-1 and TRBJ2-3; 12 bases match TRBD1. Looked up from germline, CDR1 is MGHRA and CDR2 is YSYEKL. The CDR3 runs 16 residues. Losses at the gene ends were 5 bases for V and 4 bases for J; bases not matched to a gene: 7. The CDR3 loop reads CASSSGDRGLSDTQYF. CDR3 bases: TGCGCCAGCAGCTCGGGGGACAGGGGGCTTTCAGATACGCAGTATTTT.

This clone appeared a few times. The chain has TRBV5-1 and TRBJ1-5, with D perhaps TRBD1 (6 bases). This CDR3 is built from 13 residues. With 5 bases removed from V and 5 bases from J, the gap between germline ends came to 11 bases. CDR1 is SGHRS, CDR2 YFSETQ, per germline. The CDR3 region is CASRLQGDQPQHF. CDR3 DNA sequence: TGCGCCAGCAGGTTACAGGGAGATCAGCCCCAGCATTTT.

This sequence joins TRBV7-2 and TRBJ2-2; 11 nucleotides line up with TRBD2. There are 15 residues in the CDR3. Trimming took 3 bases from V and 4 from J; bases not matched to a gene: 1. Per the germline V gene, CDR1 is SGHTA and CDR2 is FQGNSA. The CDR3 sequence is CASSLGLAATGELFF. CDR3 nucleotides: TGTGCCAGCAGCTTGGGACTAGCGGCCACCGGGGAGCTGTTTTTT.

The V and J genes are TRBV7-6 and TRBJ2-1, with 10 bases fitting TRBD1. J gave up 3 bases and V 5 bases, and 10 bases lay outside the gene matches. The CDR3 runs 17 residues. CDR1 and CDR2 from the germline V gene are SGHVS and FNYEAQ. As DNA, the CDR3 is TGTGCCAGCAGCCGGATGGGACAGGGGACCGTCTACAATGAGCAGTTCTTC. It is translated as CASSRMGQGTVYNEQFF.

The chain employs TRBV6-5 and TRBJ2-5; perhaps TRBD1 as D (6 bases). V shed 6 bases and J shed 5 bases, with 13 bases lying between them. The CDR3 runs 13 residues. Germline assignment: CDR1 MNHEY and CDR2 SVGAGI. This chain's CDR3 is CASRPQGVETQYF. The CDR3 region has the DNA TGTGCCAGCAGACCACAGGGCGTGGAGACCCAGTACTTC.

This sequence joins TRBV1 and TRBJ1-1. TRBV1 is deemed a pseudogene. The CDR3 loop spans 18 amino acids. In nucleotides, the CDR3 is TGCACCAGCACGGGACGGGGACCTCTATCCCCTGGGAACACTGAAGCTTTCTTT. It encodes CTSTGRGPLSPGNTEAFF.

This clone turned up a few times. The chain is built from TRBV6-6 and TRBJ2-7; D not certain. CDR1 and CDR2 (germline): MNHNY, SVGAGI (reference sequence). V was cut by 6 bases and J by 3 bases, with 12 bases left in between. There are 13 residues in the CDR3. Here the CDR3 reads CASSLRLGYEQYV. The DNA of the CDR3 is TGTGCCAGCAGCCTGCGGCTGGGCTACGAGCAGTACGTC.

The gene calls are TRBV5-6 and TRBJ2-6; 7 nucleotides line up with TRBD1. This CDR3 region has 18 residues. Looked up from germline, CDR1 is SGHDT and CDR2 is YYEEEE. Trimming cost V 4 bases and J 0 bases; bases outside gene matches: 10. The DNA for the CDR3 is TGTGCCAGCAGCCTGAGACAGGGCCGGACCTCTGGGGCCAACGTCCTGACTTTC. It is translated as CASSLRQGRTSGANVLTF.

The chain couples TRBV19 to TRBJ2-1; the match to TRBD2 covers 8 bases. CDR1 and CDR2 from the germline V gene are LNHDA and SQIVND (reference sequence). The V segment lost 3 bases and the J segment 5 bases; nucleotides outside the gene matches: 0. This CDR3 comprises 13 residues. The CDR3 bases are TGTGCCAGTAGTATCGGGAGGGACAATGAGCAGTTCTTC. This gives the protein CASSIGRDNEQFF. Together with reference TRBV19 and TRBJ2-1, the CDR3 gives the full variable domain: DGGITQSPKYLFRKEGQNVTLSCEQNLNHDAMYWYRQDPGQGLRLIYYSQIVNDFQKGDIAEGYSVSREKKESFPLTVTSAQKNPTAFYLCASSIGRDNEQFFGPGTRLTVL.

In this sample, this clone turned up once. The V call is TRBV9, the J call TRBJ2-1, with D tentatively TRBD1 or TRBD2 (6 bases each). Germline loops: CDR1 SGDLS, CDR2 YYNGEE. This CDR3 region has 15 residues. Trimming pared 0 bases from V and 5 bases from J, leaving 12 bases between. For the CDR3, the DNA is TGTGCCAGCAGCGTAGTGCCGGGGGCGGACAATGAGCAGTTCTTC. It is translated as CASSVVPGADNEQFF.

This sequence joins TRBV5-4 and TRBJ2-3; TRBD1 matches 9 bases. J gave up 5 bases and V 0 bases, and 4 bases lay outside the gene matches. The CDR3 has 15 amino acids. CDR1 and CDR2 (germline): SGHNT, YYREEE (reference sequence). DNA of the CDR3: TGTGCCAGCAGCTTGGGAGGGACAGGGAAAGATACGCAGTATTTT. Protein product: CASSLGGTGKDTQYF. Looking up the rest from reference TRBV5-4 and TRBJ2-3 gives the full variable domain: ETGVTQSPTHLIKTRGQQVTLRCSSQSGHNTVSWYQQALGQGPQFIFQYYREEENGRGNFPPRFSGLQFPNYSSELNVNALELDDSALYLCASSLGGTGKDTQYFGPGTRLTVL.